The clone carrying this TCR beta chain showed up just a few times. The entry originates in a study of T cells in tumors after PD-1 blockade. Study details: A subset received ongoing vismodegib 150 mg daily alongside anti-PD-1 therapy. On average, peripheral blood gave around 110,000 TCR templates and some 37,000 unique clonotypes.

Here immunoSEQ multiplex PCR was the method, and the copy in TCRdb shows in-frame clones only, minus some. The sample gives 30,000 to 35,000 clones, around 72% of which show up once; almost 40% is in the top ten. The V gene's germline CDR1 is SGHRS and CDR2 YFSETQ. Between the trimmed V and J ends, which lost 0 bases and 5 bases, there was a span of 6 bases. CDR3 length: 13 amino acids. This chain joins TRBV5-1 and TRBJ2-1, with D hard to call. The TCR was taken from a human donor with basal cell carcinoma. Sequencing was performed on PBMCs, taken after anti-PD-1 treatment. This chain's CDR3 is CASSLGLDNEQFF. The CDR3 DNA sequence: TGCGCCAGCAGCTTGGGTTTGGACAATGAGCAGTTCTTC.